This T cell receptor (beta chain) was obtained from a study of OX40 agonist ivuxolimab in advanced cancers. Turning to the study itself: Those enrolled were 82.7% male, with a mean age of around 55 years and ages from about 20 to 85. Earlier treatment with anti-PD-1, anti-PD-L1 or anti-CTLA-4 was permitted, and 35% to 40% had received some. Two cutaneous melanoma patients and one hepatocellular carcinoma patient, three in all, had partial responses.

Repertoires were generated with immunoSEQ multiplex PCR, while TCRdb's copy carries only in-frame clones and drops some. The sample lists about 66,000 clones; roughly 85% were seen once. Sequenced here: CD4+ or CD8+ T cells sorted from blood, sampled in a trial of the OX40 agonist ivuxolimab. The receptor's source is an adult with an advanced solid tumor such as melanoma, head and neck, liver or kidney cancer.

The DNA for the CDR3 is TGTGCCAGCAGCTTGAGAAGGAACACTGAAGCTTTCTTT. It yields the protein CASSLRRNTEAFF. The J gene is TRBJ1-1, the V gene TRBV7-3; D ambiguous. The CDR3 totals 13 residues. Trimming pared 3 bases from V and 1 base from J, leaving 6 bases between. Germline assignment: CDR1 SGHTA and CDR2 FQGTGA. Variable domain in full (rest from reference TRBV7-3 and TRBJ1-1): GAGVSQTPSNKVTEKGKYVELRCDPISGHTALYWYRQSLGQGPEFLIYFQGTGAADDSGLPNDRFFAVRPEGSVSTLKIQRTERGDSAVYLCASSLRRNTEAFFGQGTRLTVV.